The rows below give T cell receptor beta chains drawn from one sample of a study of T cells in Graves' hyperthyroidism and ophthalmopathy. TCRdb ran MiXCR on the multiplex PCR reads and lists one entry per CDR3 protein. The sample includes 500,000 to 550,000 distinct CDR3 sequences, less than 25% of them seen just once. The source material was blood. The receptors were sampled from a young man with Graves' hyperthyroidism. Each CDR3 is given with its conserved first and last residue. D genes are given only for firm matches. The size field is filled for only some rows; it gives once, few, many or a size class.

D gene,J gene,clone size,V gene,CDR3 DNA,CDR3 protein
.,TRBJ1-1,few,TRBV18,TGTGCCAGCTCACAAAATTACCAGGTGAACACTGAAGCTTTCTTT,CASSQNYQVNTEAFF
.,TRBJ2-5,.,TRBV7-9,TGTGCCAGCAGCTTAAAACAGGGTAGGGAGACCCAGTACTTC,CASSLKQGRETQYF
TRBD1,TRBJ1-2,many,TRBV19,TGTGCCAGTAGTACTCGCGACAGGGGTAGCTACACCTTC,CASSTRDRGSYTF
TRBD1,TRBJ1-1,many,TRBV30,TGTGCCTGGAGTGTACAGGGGCGGAACACTGAAGCTTTCTTT,CAWSVQGRNTEAFF
.,TRBJ1-2,many,TRBV20-1,TGCAGTGCTAGAGATTTGAGAGGCTACACCTTC,CSARDLRGYTF
.,TRBJ1-2,many,TRBV2,TGTGCCAGCAGTCTTTCCCTGATGAGCTACACCTTC,CASSLSLMSYTF
.,TRBJ1-1,many,TRBV12-3/TRBV12-4,TGTGCCAGCAGCCCCTTTCGGACAGCGAGGAACACTGAAGCTTTCTTT,CASSPFRTARNTEAFF
TRBD2,TRBJ2-7,.,TRBV7-9,TGTGCCAGCAGCAGGGGACCTCGGGAGGGCTACGAGCAGTACTTC,CASSRGPREGYEQYF
TRBD1,TRBJ1-1,.,TRBV12-3/TRBV12-4,TGTGCCAGCACCCAGGGGGGGGGCGAGACTGAAGCTTTCTTT,CASTQGGGETEAFF
TRBD2,TRBJ2-5,many,TRBV11-2,TGTGCCAGCAGCCCTAGTACCACTAGCGGGGTTAATCAAGAGACCCAGTACTTC,CASSPSTTSGVNQETQYF
.,TRBJ2-7,few,TRBV5-1,TGCGCCAGCAGCTTGGGTGGGCACGGAAATGAGCAGTACTTC,CASSLGGHGNEQYF